This T cell receptor beta chain was documented in a study of blood T cell dynamics during melanoma immunotherapy. Findings and limits, study-wide: The study could not tell melanoma-specific clones from general immune activation.

Note on this clone: The antigen is undetermined.

Time point defined: pre-treatment baseline. Clones were sequenced by immunoSEQ multiplex PCR, and TCRdb holds only the in-frame ones, with some missing. Here the sample spans roughly 13,000 clones, around 84% being singletons. The germline V and J ends were trimmed by 5 bases and 0 bases, with 16 bases remaining between them. The CDR3 contains 17 residues. Germline CDR1 reads MGHRA; CDR2 reads YSYEKL. This specimen was blood, taken from a patient treated with checkpoint blockade. This clonotype originated in a human donor with melanoma. The rearrangement uses TRBV4-1 and TRBJ1-4; D possibly corresponds to TRBD1 (5 bases). The CDR3 is CASSKSDRLTTNEKLFF. For the CDR3, the DNA is TGCGCCAGCAGCAAATCCGACAGACTCACAACTAATGAAAAACTGTTTTTT.